A selection of T cell receptor beta chains follows, all from one sample in a study of shared clonotypes between healthy human individuals. The method was immunoSEQ multiplex PCR; TCRdb's version includes in-frame clones alone and lacks a portion of them. The top ten clones hold roughly 0.83% of a sample with around 1,100,000 clones, about 80% of them seen once. Sequenced material: memory CD4+ T cells from PBMCs. These receptor sequences come from a man between 18 and 29 years old in good health. Some clones in this sample may be carry-over from other donors' samples. Each CDR3 is given with its conserved first and last residue. The order of the fields is J gene, V gene, clone size, CDR3 protein. Clone size is stated in some rows and not others, as once, few, many or a class when expanded.

TRBJ2-2	TRBV9	.	CASSRGSDTGELFF
TRBJ1-1	TRBV10-3	.	CAIRAPGQGRETEAFF
TRBJ2-6	TRBV5-1	.	CASSTSSGANVLTF
TRBJ2-2	TRBV5-1	many	CASSPTGPNTGELFF
TRBJ1-2	TRBV5-4	.	CASSFKSFYGYTF
TRBJ2-5	TRBV7-2	.	CASSLWEVPQETQYF
TRBJ1-2	TRBV18	.	CASSPGGKDYGYTF
TRBJ2-1	TRBV7-3	.	CASSRGGARAYNEQFF
TRBJ2-7	TRBV13	many	CASSLRDSSYEQYF
TRBJ2-5	TRBV5-8	.	CASSWDRGKGETQYF
TRBJ2-3	TRBV7-2	.	CASSPSYTTDTQYF
TRBJ2-4	TRBV15	few	CATSRGGQVGQNIQYF
TRBJ2-7	TRBV27	.	CASSFSTGTYYEQYF
TRBJ2-7	TRBV10-2	.	CASSGILGSYEQYF
TRBJ1-1	TRBV25-1	.	CASSGPGVMNTEAFF
TRBJ1-4	TRBV5-1	.	CASSLDQMNEKLFF
TRBJ1-1	TRBV5-1	.	CASSLDRGGTEAFF
TRBJ2-1	TRBV11-3	.	CASSPRDRGRDINEQFF
TRBJ1-3	TRBV7-8	.	CASSFPGVLVDGNTIYF
TRBJ2-2	TRBV6-6	once	CASSRGQSTGELFF
TRBJ1-1	TRBV30	few	CAWIAAWGTKNTEAFF
TRBJ1-2	TRBV28	.	CASQRGSGRNYGYTF
TRBJ2-7	TRBV7-2	once	CASSTLAGGPEQYF
TRBJ2-5	TRBV5-1	.	CASSFTRKETQYF
TRBJ2-7	TRBV10-3	.	CAISDSSYGGSSEQYF
TRBJ1-2	TRBV7-9	.	CASSLGSGDYGYTF
TRBJ2-1	TRBV15	few	CATSGGRAGGGEQFF
TRBJ1-2	TRBV30	few	CAWTSDRARGYTF
TRBJ2-2	TRBV30	.	CAWTPWGTGELFF
TRBJ1-4	TRBV5-4	.	CASSFRSLTNEKLFF
TRBJ2-7	TRBV5-6	.	CASSLFWREGEQYF
TRBJ2-1	TRBV10-3	.	CAISEPSRSSYNEQFF
TRBJ2-7	TRBV7-9	.	CASSFRGGTYEQYF
TRBJ2-5	TRBV30	.	CAWSRLLGGTQYF
TRBJ1-4	TRBV4-1	.	CASSPQEATNEKLFF